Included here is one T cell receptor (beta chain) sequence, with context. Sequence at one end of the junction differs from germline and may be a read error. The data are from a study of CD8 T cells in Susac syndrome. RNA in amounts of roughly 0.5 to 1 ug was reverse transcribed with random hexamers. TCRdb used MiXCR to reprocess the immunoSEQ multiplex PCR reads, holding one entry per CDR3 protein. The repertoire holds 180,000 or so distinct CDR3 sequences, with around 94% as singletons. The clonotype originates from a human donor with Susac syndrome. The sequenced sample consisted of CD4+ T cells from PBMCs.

The CDR3 DNA is TGCAGCGTGGAAGACAAGGGCCAACCTCCCCTCCACTTT. Its translation is CSVEDKGQPPLHF. The chain combines TRBV29-1 with TRBJ1-6; D gene unclear. The germline V gene encodes CDR1 SQVTM and CDR2 ANQGSEA. CDR3 length: 13 amino acids.